This entry lists 5 T cell receptor beta chains sequenced from one sample in a study of cytomegalovirus exposure and HLA in healthy donors. Researchers ran the PCR with 60 Vbeta and 13 Jbeta primers. Generated by immunoSEQ multiplex PCR, the TCRdb table keeps only in-frame clones and is missing some. The data contain around 110,000 clones, around 76% of them singletons. The specimen was PBMCs. Receptors were obtained from a man younger than 30 in good health and CMV-seronegative.

The chain uses TRBV6-5 and TRBJ1-2; possible D gene TRBD1, 6 bases. The CDR3 has 14 residues. The germline gives CDR1 MNHEY, CDR2 SVGAGI. The ends were cut back, 6 bases at V and 7 bases at J, with 18 bases in the middle. CDR3 bases: TGTGCCAGCAGCCGGGACGGGACACGTGGTGGCTACACCTTC. Its protein product is CASSRDGTRGGYTF.

This clone was seen once. The CDR3 here is CASSGRTGGPREQYF. CDR3 in DNA: TGTGCCAGCAGTGGTAGGACAGGGGGGCCTAGGGAGCAGTACTTC. V and J are TRBV27 and TRBJ2-7; 10 bases map to TRBD1. The CDR3 contains 15 residues. Trimming removed 5 bases from V and 7 bases from J; junction bases left unmatched: 11. From germline, CDR1 is MNHEY and CDR2 SMNVEV (reference sequence).

The chain recombines TRBV6-6 with TRBJ2-7, with 8 bases lining up with TRBD1. The V and J ends lost 4 bases and 0 bases, in that order; junction bases with no gene match: 5. Germline V lookup: CDR1 MNHNY, CDR2 SVGAGI (reference sequence). The CDR3 sequence is 15 residues long. CDR3 sequence reads: CASSSRQGRSYEQYF. The CDR3 bases are TGTGCCAGCAGTTCCAGACAGGGGCGCTCCTACGAGCAGTACTTC.

The J gene is TRBJ1-4, the V gene TRBV4-2, with a possible D match to TRBD1 (5 bases). The CDR3 loop spans 15 amino acids. Germline V gene sequence: CDR1 LGHNA, CDR2 YNFKEQ. Trimming took off 1 base at V and 6 bases at J, with 12 bases between the two ends. The CDR3 sequence is CASSQGAGEDEKLFF. The DNA of the CDR3 is TGTGCCAGCAGCCAAGGGGCGGGGGAGGATGAAAAACTGTTTTTT.

The rearrangement uses TRBV18 and TRBJ1-1; unclear D gene. This CDR3 has 16 amino acids. V was pared by 0 bases and J by 3 bases, with 14 bases between. Germline CDR1 reads KGHSH; CDR2 reads LQKENI. The CDR3 region has the DNA TGTGCCAGCTCACCACCCTACCATTCAGGCGACACTGAAGCTTTCTTT. Its translation: CASSPPYHSGDTEAFF.